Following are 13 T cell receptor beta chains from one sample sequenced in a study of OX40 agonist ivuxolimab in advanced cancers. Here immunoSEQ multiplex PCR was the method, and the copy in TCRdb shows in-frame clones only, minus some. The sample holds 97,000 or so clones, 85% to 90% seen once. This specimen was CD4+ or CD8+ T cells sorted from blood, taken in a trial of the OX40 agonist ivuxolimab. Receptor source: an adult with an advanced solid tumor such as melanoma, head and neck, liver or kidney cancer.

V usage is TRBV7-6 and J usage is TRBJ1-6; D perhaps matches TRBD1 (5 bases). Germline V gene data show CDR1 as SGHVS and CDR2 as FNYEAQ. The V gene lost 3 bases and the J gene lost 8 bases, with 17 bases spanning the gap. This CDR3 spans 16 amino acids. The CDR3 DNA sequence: TGTGCCAGCAGCTTCAGACAGTCTTCTATGGATTCACCCCTCCACTTT. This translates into CASSFRQSSMDSPLHF.

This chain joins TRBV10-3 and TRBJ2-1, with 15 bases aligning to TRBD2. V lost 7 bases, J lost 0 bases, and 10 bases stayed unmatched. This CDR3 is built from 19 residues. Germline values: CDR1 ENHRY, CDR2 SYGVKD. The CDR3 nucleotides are TGTGCCATCACCTCTCCAGGGACTAGCGGGAGGACCTCCTACAATGAGCAGTTCTTC. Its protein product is CAITSPGTSGRTSYNEQFF.

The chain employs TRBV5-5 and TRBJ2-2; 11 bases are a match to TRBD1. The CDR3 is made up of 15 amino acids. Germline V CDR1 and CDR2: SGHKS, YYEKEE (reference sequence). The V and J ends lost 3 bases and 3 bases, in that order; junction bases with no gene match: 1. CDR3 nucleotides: TGTGCCAGCAGCTGGGACAGGGGGTACACCGGGGAGCTGTTTTTT. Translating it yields CASSWDRGYTGELFF.

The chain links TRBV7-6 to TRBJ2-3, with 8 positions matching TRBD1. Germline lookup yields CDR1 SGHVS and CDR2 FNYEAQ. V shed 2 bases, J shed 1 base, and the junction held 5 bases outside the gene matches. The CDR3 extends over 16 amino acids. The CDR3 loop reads CASSLFPGQGTDTQYF. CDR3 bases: TGTGCCAGCAGCTTATTCCCGGGACAGGGCACAGATACGCAGTATTTT.

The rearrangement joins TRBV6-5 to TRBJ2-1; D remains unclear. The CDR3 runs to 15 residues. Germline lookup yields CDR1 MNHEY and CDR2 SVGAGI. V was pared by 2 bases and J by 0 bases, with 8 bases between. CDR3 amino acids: CASSYVVSSYNEQFF. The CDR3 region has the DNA TGTGCCAGCAGTTACGTAGTGAGCTCCTACAATGAGCAGTTCTTC.

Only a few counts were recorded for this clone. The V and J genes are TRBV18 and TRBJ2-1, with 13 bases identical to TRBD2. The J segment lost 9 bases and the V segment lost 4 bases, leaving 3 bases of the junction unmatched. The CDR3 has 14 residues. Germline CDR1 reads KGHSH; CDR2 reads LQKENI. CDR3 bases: TGTGCCAGCTCACGGACTAGCGGGAGTGGTGAGCAGTTCTTC. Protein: CASSRTSGSGEQFF.

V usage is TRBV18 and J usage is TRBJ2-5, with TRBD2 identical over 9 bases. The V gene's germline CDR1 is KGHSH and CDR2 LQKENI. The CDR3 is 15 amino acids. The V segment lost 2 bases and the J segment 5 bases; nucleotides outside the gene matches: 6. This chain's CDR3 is CASSPVGLAGETQYF. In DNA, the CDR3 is TGTGCCAGCTCACCAGTGGGACTAGCAGGCGAGACCCAGTACTTC.

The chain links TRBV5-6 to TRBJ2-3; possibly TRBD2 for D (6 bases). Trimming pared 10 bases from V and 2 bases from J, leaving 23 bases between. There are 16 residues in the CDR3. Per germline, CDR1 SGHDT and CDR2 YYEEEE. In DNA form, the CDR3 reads TGTGCCTCTTGCAGGTTACGGCGGGAAGCCACAGATACGCAGTATTTT. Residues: CASCRLRREATDTQYF. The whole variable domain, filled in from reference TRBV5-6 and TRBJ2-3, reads DAGVTQSPTHLIKTRGQQVTLRCSPKSGHDTVSWYQQALGQGPQFIFQYYEEEERQRGNFPDRFSGHQFPNYSSELNVNALLLGDSALYLCASCRLRREATDTQYFGPGTRLTVL.

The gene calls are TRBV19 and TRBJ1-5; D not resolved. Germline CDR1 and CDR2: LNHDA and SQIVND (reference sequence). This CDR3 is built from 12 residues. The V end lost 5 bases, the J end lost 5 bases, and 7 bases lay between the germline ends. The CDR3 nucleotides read TGTGCCAGTAGTTCGGGTCATCAGCCCCAGCATTTT. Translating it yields CASSSGHQPQHF.

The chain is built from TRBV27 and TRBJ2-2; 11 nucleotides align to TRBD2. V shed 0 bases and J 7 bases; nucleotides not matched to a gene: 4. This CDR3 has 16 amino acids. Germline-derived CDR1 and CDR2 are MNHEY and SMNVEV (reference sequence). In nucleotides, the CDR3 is TGTGCCAGCAGTTTATCGACTAGCGGGAATGGCGGGGAGCTGTTTTTT. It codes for CASSLSTSGNGGELFF.

The CDR3 sequence is CAWTQGFSYNEQFF. The CDR3 region has the DNA TGTGCCTGGACCCAGGGCTTCTCCTACAATGAGCAGTTCTTC. The chain employs TRBV30 and TRBJ2-1; the D gene is possibly TRBD1 (5 bases). The CDR3 runs to 14 residues. V was pared by 4 bases and J by 0 bases, with 10 bases between. Germline V lookup: CDR1 GTSNPN, CDR2 SVGIG (reference sequence).

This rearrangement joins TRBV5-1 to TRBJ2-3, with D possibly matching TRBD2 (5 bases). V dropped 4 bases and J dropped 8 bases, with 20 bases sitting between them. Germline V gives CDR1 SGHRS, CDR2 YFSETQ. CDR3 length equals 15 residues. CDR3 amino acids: CASSHGLTEGSTQYF. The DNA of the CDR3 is TGCGCCAGCAGCCACGGGCTAACCGAGGGAAGTACGCAGTATTTT.

Here the CDR3 reads CASSRLPTGDYEQYF. DNA for the CDR3: TGTGCCAGTAGTCGGCTCCCGACAGGGGACTACGAGCAGTACTTC. The chain recombines TRBV19 with TRBJ2-7; 8 bases agree with TRBD1. Trimming at V came to 5 bases and at J to 3 bases, leaving 9 bases not matched to a gene. CDR1 LNHDA and CDR2 SQIVND come from the germline V gene (reference sequence). CDR3 length equals 15 residues.